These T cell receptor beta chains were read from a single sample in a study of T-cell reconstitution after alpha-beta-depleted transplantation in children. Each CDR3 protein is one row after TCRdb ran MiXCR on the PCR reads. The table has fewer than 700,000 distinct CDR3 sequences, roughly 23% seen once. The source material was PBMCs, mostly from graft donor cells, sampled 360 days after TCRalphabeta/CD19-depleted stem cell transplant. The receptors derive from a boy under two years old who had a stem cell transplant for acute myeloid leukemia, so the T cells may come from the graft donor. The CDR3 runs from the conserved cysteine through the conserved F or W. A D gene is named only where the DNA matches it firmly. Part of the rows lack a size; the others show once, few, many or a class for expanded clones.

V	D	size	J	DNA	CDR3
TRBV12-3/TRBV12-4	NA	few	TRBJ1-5	TGTGCCAGCAGTCCCGTGGGGGGGGCAGGGGGCAATCAGCCCCAGCATTTT	CASSPVGGAGGNQPQHF
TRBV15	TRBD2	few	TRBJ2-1	TGTGCCACCAGGTGGGGCGGGGGGGCCAATGAGCAGTTCTTC	CATRWGGGANEQFF
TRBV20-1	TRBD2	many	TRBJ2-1	TGCAGTGCTAATGGGAGGGGCGGATACAATGAGCAGTTCTTC	CSANGRGGYNEQFF
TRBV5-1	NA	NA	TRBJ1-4	TGCGCCAGCAGCTCGACCCACAGGGATGGTGAAAAACTGTTTTTT	CASSSTHRDGEKLFF
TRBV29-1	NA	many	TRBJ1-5	TGCAGCGCTGGGACGGCCTACAATCAGCCCCAGCATTTT	CSAGTAYNQPQHF
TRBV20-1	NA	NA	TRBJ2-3	TGCAGTGCTAGAACCGGGGCCACTAGCACAGATACGCAGTATTTT	CSARTGATSTDTQYF
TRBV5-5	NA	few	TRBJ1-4	TGTGCCAGCAGCTTGGAACAGGCGTCGGGTGAAAAACTGTTTTTT	CASSLEQASGEKLFF
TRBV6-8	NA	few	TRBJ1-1	TGTGCCAGCACGGTCACTGAAGCTTTCTTT	CASTVTEAFF
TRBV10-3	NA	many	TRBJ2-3	TGTGCCATCAGTGAGTTTGACAGTAGCACAGATACGCAGTATTTT	CAISEFDSSTDTQYF
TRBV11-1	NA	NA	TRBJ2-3	TGTGCCAGCAGCCCAATTTCCTCCGGGACAAACACAGATACGCAGTATTTT	CASSPISSGTNTDTQYF
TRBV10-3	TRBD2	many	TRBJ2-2	TGTGCCATCACGGGGGGGACGAACACCGGGGAGCTGTTTTTT	CAITGGTNTGELFF
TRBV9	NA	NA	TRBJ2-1	TGTGCCAGCAGCCTCCGAGGGGTGCAGGGGTTCGGCAATGAGCAGTTCTTC	CASSLRGVQGFGNEQFF
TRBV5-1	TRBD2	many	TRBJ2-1	TGCGCCAGCAGCCCGACTAGCGGTCTACACAATGAGCAGTTCTTC	CASSPTSGLHNEQFF
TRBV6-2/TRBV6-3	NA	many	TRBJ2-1	TGTGCCAGCAGTTACCCGGACCAAGAGCAGTTCTTC	CASSYPDQEQFF
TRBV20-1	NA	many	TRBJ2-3	TGCAGTGCTAGTGGGCAGGGCACAGATACGCAGTATTTT	CSASGQGTDTQYF
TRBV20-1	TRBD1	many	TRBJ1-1	TGCAGTGCCCCCAGCCGACAGGGGGCGGTGGCGAACACTGAAGCTTTCTTT	CSAPSRQGAVANTEAFF
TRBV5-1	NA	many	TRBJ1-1	TGCGCCAGCAGCAACAGGAACACTGAAGCTTTCTTT	CASSNRNTEAFF
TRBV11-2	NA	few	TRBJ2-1	TGTGCCAGCAGCACCGCCGGGCCTACCCAGAACCCCTACAATGAGCAGTTCTTC	CASSTAGPTQNPYNEQFF
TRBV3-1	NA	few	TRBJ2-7	TGTGCCAGCAGCCAAATCTATTCCGGGACCTACTACGAGCAGTACTTC	CASSQIYSGTYYEQYF
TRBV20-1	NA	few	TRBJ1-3	TGCAGTGCTAGAGCAGGGGAGGCTGGAAACACCATATATTTT	CSARAGEAGNTIYF
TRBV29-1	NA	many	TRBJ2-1	TGCAGCGTTGACAACAGGATGAGGGGCAATGAGCAGTTCTTC	CSVDNRMRGNEQFF
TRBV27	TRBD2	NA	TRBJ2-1	TGTGCCAGCAGACTAGCGGGGACGAATGAGCAGTTCTTC	CASRLAGTNEQFF
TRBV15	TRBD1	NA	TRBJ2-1	TGTGCCACCAGCAGAGAGGACAGGGGGCGAGAGCAGTTCTTC	CATSREDRGREQFF
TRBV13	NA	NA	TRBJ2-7	TGTGCCAGCAGCTTTTCTGGGACGCCCGAAATGCACTTC	CASSFSGTPEMHF
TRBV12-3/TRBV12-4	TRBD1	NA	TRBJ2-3	TGTGCCAGCAGCCCCCTGGGACAGGGGAATACGCAGTATTTT	CASSPLGQGNTQYF
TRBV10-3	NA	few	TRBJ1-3	TGTGCCACCCAGGATAAGGTGGGGATGACTGGAAACACCATATATTTT	CATQDKVGMTGNTIYF
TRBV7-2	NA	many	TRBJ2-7	TGTGCCAGCAGCTTAGGTTCGGCTTCCGAGCAGTACTTC	CASSLGSASEQYF
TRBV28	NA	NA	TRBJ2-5	TGTGCCAGCAGCCTAGACCCCATGCAGGCCCCGAGGACCCAGTACTTC	CASSLDPMQAPRTQYF
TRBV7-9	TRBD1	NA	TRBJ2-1	TGTGCCAGCAGCTCCCGCGGGCAGGGGGCGGGTAATGAGCAGTTCTTC	CASSSRGQGAGNEQFF
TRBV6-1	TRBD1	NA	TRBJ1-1	TGTGCCAGCAGGCCGACGACAGGGGCAGCTTTCTTT	CASRPTTGAAFF
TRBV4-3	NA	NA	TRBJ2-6	TGCGCCAGCAGCCAAGATATTTCGACAGGGGCCAACGTCCTGACTTTC	CASSQDISTGANVLTF
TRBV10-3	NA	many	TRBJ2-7	TGTGCCATCAGAACCTCCGGGGGCGGTACCTACGAGCAGTACTTC	CAIRTSGGGTYEQYF
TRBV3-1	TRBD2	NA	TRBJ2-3	TGTGCCAGCAGCCAAGCAGCGGGGATGATCACAGATACGCAGTATTTT	CASSQAAGMITDTQYF
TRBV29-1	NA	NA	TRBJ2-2	TGCAGCGTTCAGCAGGGATCGAACACCGGGGAGCTGTTTTTT	CSVQQGSNTGELFF
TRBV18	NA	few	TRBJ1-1	TGTGCCAGCTCACCGGGTACGCCGAACACTGAAGCTTTCTTT	CASSPGTPNTEAFF
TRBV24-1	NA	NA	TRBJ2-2	TGTGCCACCAAGGGGGTAACCGGGGAGCTGTTTTTT	CATKGVTGELFF
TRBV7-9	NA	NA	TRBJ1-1	TGTGCCAGCAGCTTAGGTGACAGGATGAACACTGAAGCTTTCTTT	CASSLGDRMNTEAFF
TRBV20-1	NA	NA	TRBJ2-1	TGCAGTGCCTGTGGTCCGGGAGCTTACAATGAGCAGTTCTTC	CSACGPGAYNEQFF
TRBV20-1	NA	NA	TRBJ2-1	TGCAGTGCTAGAGGGACCGGCGGGGACAATGAGCAGTTCTTC	CSARGTGGDNEQFF
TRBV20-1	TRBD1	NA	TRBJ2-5	TGCAGTGCTAGGGGGCACCTTACGGGACAGGGGAAAGAGACCCAGTACTTC	CSARGHLTGQGKETQYF
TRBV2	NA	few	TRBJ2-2	TGTGCCAGCAGTGAGGAGGGGACTACCGGGGAGCTGTTTTTT	CASSEEGTTGELFF
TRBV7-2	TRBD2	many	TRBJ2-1	TGTGCCAGCAGCTACCGGACTAGCGGAAACAATGAGCAGTTCTTC	CASSYRTSGNNEQFF
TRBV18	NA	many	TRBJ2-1	TGTGCCAGCTCACCGGGAGCGGGTGCCTACAATGAGCAGTTCTTC	CASSPGAGAYNEQFF
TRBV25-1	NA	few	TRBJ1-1	TGTGCCACGGTGGCGCAGGGGTATAACACTGAAGCTTTCTTT	CATVAQGYNTEAFF
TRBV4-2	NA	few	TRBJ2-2	TGTGCCAGCAGCCAAGGGGGCGGGGTACCCGGGGAGCTGTTTTTT	CASSQGGGVPGELFF
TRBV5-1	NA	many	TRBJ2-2	TGCGCCAGCAGCTTGGACGAGCGTTACCGGGCCCCCGGGGAGCTGTTTTTT	CASSLDERYRAPGELFF
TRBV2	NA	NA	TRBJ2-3	TGTGCCAGCCCCGGGGTCGATACGCAGTATTTT	CASPGVDTQYF
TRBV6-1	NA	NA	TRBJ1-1	TGTGCCAGCAGTAGTACAGGGAACCTGAACACTGAAGCTTTCTTT	CASSSTGNLNTEAFF